Each of the 21 T cell receptor beta chains below was sequenced from the same sample in a study of T cell repertoires in cytomegalovirus infection. TCRdb re-called the reads through MiXCR, storing one row per CDR3 protein. The data contain approximately 600,000 distinct CDR3 sequences, around two fifths of them seen just once; the ten biggest clones take up 48%. The antigens for these receptors are not known. The sample was cultured PBMCs, taken from culture after CMV antigen stimulation. Receptors were obtained from a human donor in good health (CMV status not recorded). Some clones in this sample may be carry-over from other donors' samples.

This clonotype was picked up a small number of times. CDR3 DNA sequence: TGTGCCAGCAGCTTACAGCCTCGTTACGAGCAGTACTTC. Protein: CASSLQPRYEQYF. The chain has TRBV7-9 and TRBJ2-7; D remains ambiguous. This CDR3 has 13 residues. The V end lost 2 bases, the J end lost 4 bases, and 9 bases lay between the germline ends. CDR1 and CDR2 (germline): SEHNR, FQNEAQ (reference sequence). The whole variable domain, remainder taken from reference TRBV7-9 and TRBJ2-7, is DTGVSQNPRHKITKRGQNVTFRCDPISEHNRLYWYRQTLGQGPEFLTYFQNEAQLEKSRLLSDRFSAERPKGSFSTLEIQRTEQGDSAMYLCASSLQPRYEQYFGPGTRLTVT.

The rearrangement links TRBV7-9 to TRBJ1-3; 9 nucleotides line up with TRBD1. CDR1 and CDR2 from the germline V gene are SEHNR and FQNEAQ (reference sequence). With V trimmed by 3 bases and J by 6 bases, 9 bases remained unmatched. The CDR3 is 16 amino acids. The chain's CDR3 is CASSFPQGAIQNTIYF. In DNA form, the CDR3 reads TGTGCCAGCAGCTTCCCACAGGGGGCGATCCAAAACACCATATATTTT.

The chain is built from TRBV12-3 or TRBV12-4 and TRBJ1-5; no firm D call. V lost 3 bases, J lost 7 bases, and 16 bases lay in between. The length of the CDR3 is 15 residues. The CDR3 loop is CASSFREEWNQPQHF. CDR3 nucleotides: TGTGCCAGCAGTTTTCGGGAAGAATGGAACCAGCCCCAGCATTTT.

This clonotype has a handful of counts. The J gene is TRBJ2-5, the V gene TRBV7-4; D is perhaps TRBD2 (5 bases). Germline V lookup: CDR1 SGHVT, CDR2 SQSDAQ. V lost 1 base and J lost 7, with 19 bases in between. The CDR3 sequence is 16 residues long. CDR3 protein: CASSLGGSNPKGTQYF. CDR3 nucleotides: TGTGCCAGCAGCTTAGGAGGGTCTAATCCCAAGGGGACCCAGTACTTC.

Remarks on this clonotype: The junction and the germline gene differ at one end; a read error may be behind it. The rearrangement uses TRBV6-1 and TRBJ1-5; weak D call: TRBD1 (5 bases). The CDR3 is 15 residues long. Germline CDR1 is MNHNS and CDR2 is SASEGT. The CDR3 region has the DNA TGTGCCAGCAGGGGGACGTCTCTGTGGGGTCAGACCCAGCATTTT. Protein: CASRGTSLWGQTQHF.

The chain recombines TRBV7-6 with TRBJ2-1; D unresolved. The CDR3 covers 12 residues. Germline values: CDR1 SGHVS, CDR2 FNYEAQ. V lost 2 bases to trimming and J lost 6 bases, with 5 bases between them. The CDR3 spells CASSLPLNEQFF. In DNA, the CDR3 is TGTGCCAGCAGCTTACCCCTCAATGAGCAGTTCTTC.

The chain is built from TRBV20-1 and TRBJ2-3, with TRBD1 as a possible D gene (6 bases). V was shortened by 0 bases and J by 2 bases, with 12 bases between the two germline ends. Germline lookup yields CDR1 DFQATT and CDR2 SNEGSKA (reference sequence). This CDR3 has 15 residues. The CDR3, as DNA: TGCAGTGCTAGAGATCTGACAGGCCCCACAGATACGCAGTATTTT. Translated, it gives CSARDLTGPTDTQYF.

V is TRBV27 and J is TRBJ1-1; D is unclear. V gave up 4 bases and J gave up 1 base, with 7 bases separating them. From germline, CDR1 is MNHEY and CDR2 SMNVEV (reference sequence). The CDR3 sequence is 13 residues long. CDR3 protein: CASSWRQNTEAFF. DNA of the CDR3: TGTGCCAGCAGTTGGCGACAGAACACTGAAGCTTTCTTT.

In this sample, this clonotype turned up once. The rearrangement uses TRBV2 and TRBJ1-1; D unresolved. Trimming stripped 2 bases from V and 0 bases from J, with 13 bases between. Germline CDR1 is SNHLY and CDR2 is FYNNEI. This CDR3 is 16 amino acids long. The CDR3 bases are TGTGCCAGCAGTGAAATAACAGACCTATTGAACACTGAAGCTTTCTTT. Protein: CASSEITDLLNTEAFF.

This clonotype has more than one count but fewer than ten. The gene calls are TRBV18 and TRBJ2-3, with TRBD2 matching over 9 bases. From germline, CDR1 is KGHSH and CDR2 LQKENI. The junction had 9 bases not matched to a gene; V was cut back by 1 base and J by 1 base. CDR3 length: 18 residues. This CDR3 is CASSPRTSGSSRTDTQYF. In DNA form, the CDR3 reads TGTGCCAGCTCACCACGCACTAGCGGGTCCTCCCGCACAGATACGCAGTATTTT.

The J gene is TRBJ1-1, the V gene TRBV10-3, with 10 bases that match TRBD1. The CDR3 runs to 14 residues. V was clipped by 6 bases and J by 2 bases; unmatched bases: 3. Germline CDR1 is ENHRY and CDR2 is SYGVKD. The CDR3 bases are TGTGCCATCAGGGACAGGGGGGTCAACACTGAAGCTTTCTTT. Its protein is CAIRDRGVNTEAFF.

This clonotype was seen more than once but under ten times. The gene calls are TRBV10-3 and TRBJ1-3; TRBD1 aligns across 9 bases. From germline, CDR1 is ENHRY and CDR2 SYGVKD. The CDR3 totals 14 residues. J lost 4 bases, V lost 10 bases, and 8 bases had no gene match. CDR3 in DNA: TGTGCCACGATTCGGGACAGGGTAGGAAACACCATATATTTT. It yields the protein CATIRDRVGNTIYF.

This clonotype was seen a handful of times. The rearrangement links TRBV12-3 or TRBV12-4 to TRBJ2-5, with 8 bases that match TRBD1. The CDR3 extends over 14 amino acids. V lost 5 bases and J lost 4; bases outside the gene matches: 6. The CDR3 region is CASSPSQGAETQYF. As DNA, the CDR3 is TGTGCCAGCAGTCCCTCCCAGGGGGCAGAGACCCAGTACTTC.

A few counts support this clonotype. This chain connects TRBV7-2 to TRBJ2-7, with 7 bases identical to TRBD1. This CDR3 is built from 15 residues. J gave up 3 bases and V 4 bases, and 9 bases lay outside the gene matches. Germline V lookup: CDR1 SGHTA, CDR2 FQGNSA. The CDR3 spells CASSSPTGYGYEQYF. The CDR3 nucleotides read TGTGCCAGCAGCTCTCCGACAGGGTATGGCTACGAGCAGTACTTC.

The CDR3 DNA follows: TGTGCCAGCAGTAAAACAGGGGTAGACACTGAAGCTTTCTTT. As protein: CASSKTGVDTEAFF. This chain connects TRBV6-6 to TRBJ1-1, with 7 bases identical to TRBD1. Losses at the gene ends were 5 bases for V and 3 bases for J; bases not matched to a gene: 6. Germline CDR1 and CDR2: MNHNY and SVGAGI (reference sequence). The CDR3 extends over 14 amino acids.

This rearrangement joins TRBV19 to TRBJ2-7, with D unresolved. V lost 1 base, J lost 3 bases, and 10 bases lay in between. The CDR3 is 14 amino acids. Germline values: CDR1 LNHDA, CDR2 SQIVND (reference sequence). CDR3 region: CASSIVWGVYEQYF. The DNA for the CDR3 is TGTGCCAGTAGTATAGTATGGGGTGTCTACGAGCAGTACTTC.

J is TRBJ2-3 and V is TRBV27; 7 nucleotides match TRBD1. The germline CDR1 and CDR2 sequences are MNHEY and SMNVEV (reference sequence). CDR3 length: 16 residues. Unmatched junction bases numbered 13, after V lost 7 bases and J lost 3 bases. In DNA form, the CDR3 reads TGTGCCAGCAATCCTGACGTAGGGGGCCTGACAGATACGCAGTATTTT. Its translation is CASNPDVGGLTDTQYF.

The V gene is TRBV12-5, the J gene TRBJ1-5, with no clear D. This CDR3 comprises 14 residues. Trimming took 0 bases from V and 4 from J, leaving 7 bases between them. In germline, CDR1 is LGHNT, CDR2 FRNRAP. The CDR3, as DNA: TGTGCTAGTGGTTTGGTAGAGGAGAATCAGCCCCAGCATTTT. Its translation: CASGLVEENQPQHF.

The V and J genes are TRBV2 and TRBJ2-7, with 8 bases lining up with TRBD2. Germline V lookup: CDR1 SNHLY, CDR2 FYNNEI. The CDR3 is 14 residues long. Trimming took 7 bases from V and 3 from J; bases not matched to a gene: 8. The CDR3 nucleotides read TGTGCCAGCATTAATAGCGGGGTAGGCTACGAGCAGTACTTC. As protein: CASINSGVGYEQYF.

The chain employs TRBV6-4 and TRBJ2-1; perhaps TRBD2 as D (6 bases). The CDR3 spans 15 residues. Germline lookup yields CDR1 MRHNA and CDR2 SNTAGT. The V and J ends lost 7 bases and 4 bases respectively, with 17 bases between them. CDR3 sequence (DNA): TGTGCCAGCAAAAACCGGGACTTGCAATACAATGAGCAGTTCTTC. Translated: CASKNRDLQYNEQFF.

This clonotype was seen many times. The rearrangement links TRBV12-3 or TRBV12-4 to TRBJ1-5; D call uncertain. V was clipped by 5 bases and J by 7 bases, with 15 bases between them. There are 14 residues in the CDR3. The CDR3 region is CASSPATVGQPQHF. The CDR3, as DNA: TGTGCCAGCAGTCCCGCCACGGTGGGCCAGCCCCAGCATTTT.